Presented here are 30 T cell receptor beta chains from one specimen sequenced in a study of blood T cell repertoires in COVID-19. Repertoires were generated with immunoSEQ multiplex PCR, while TCRdb's copy carries only in-frame clones and drops some. The sample lists 160,000 or so clones, over 80% occurring once. Sequencing was done on a sample of peripheral blood. Receptors originate from a woman between 45 and 60 years old with acute or convalescent COVID-19.

The V gene is TRBV3-1 (or the pseudogene TRBV3-2), the J gene TRBJ2-3, with D unresolved. This CDR3 region has 15 residues. Germline V gene data show CDR1 as LGHDT and CDR2 as YNNKEL (reference sequence). V was trimmed by 5 bases and J by 8 bases, leaving 20 bases between them. Here the CDR3 DNA reads TGTGCCAGCAGCTCTTCGGGTTTAGCAGTGGGTACGCAGTATTTT. It yields the protein CASSSSGLAVGTQYF.

The CDR3 protein is CASSKRVSGRVLNTGELFF. The CDR3 nucleotides read TGTGCCAGTAGTAAGCGGGTTAGCGGGAGAGTATTGAACACCGGGGAGCTGTTTTTT. The chain joins TRBV19 to TRBJ2-2, with 9 bases fitting TRBD2. CDR3 length: 19 amino acids. With V trimmed by 4 bases and J by 1 base, 13 bases remained unmatched. Germline V gene lookup returns CDR1 LNHDA and CDR2 SQIVND (reference sequence).

The rearrangement links TRBV19 to TRBJ1-3; D possibly corresponds to TRBD1 (5 bases). CDR3 length: 15 residues. The ends were cut back, 5 bases at V and 0 bases at J, with 11 bases in the middle. CDR1 is LNHDA, CDR2 SQIVND, per germline (reference sequence). In DNA, the CDR3 is TGTGCCAGTAGTGCTACAGGATTCTCTGGAAACACCATATATTTT. It translates to CASSATGFSGNTIYF.

The rearrangement links TRBV7-8 to TRBJ1-1, with 9 bases identical to TRBD1. Per the germline V gene, CDR1 is SGHVS and CDR2 is FQNEAQ. The CDR3 runs to 17 residues. V trimming: 5 bases; J trimming: 4 bases; junction bases outside the gene matches: 14. In DNA form, the CDR3 reads TGTGCCAGCAGCAGGCGCCGGGACAGGGAGTGGAGCACTGAAGCTTTCTTT. It translates to CASSRRRDREWSTEAFF.

Only a few counts were recorded for this clone. V usage is TRBV11-2 and J usage is TRBJ1-2; the match to TRBD1 covers 9 bases. The CDR3 totals 15 residues. CDR1 is SGHAT, CDR2 FQNNGV, per germline. V shed 4 bases, J shed 4 bases, and the junction held 7 bases outside the gene matches. The chain's CDR3 is CASSYGQGIGYGYTF. Here the CDR3 DNA reads TGTGCCAGCAGCTACGGACAGGGGATCGGCTATGGCTACACCTTC. Combining the CDR3 with reference TRBV11-2 and TRBJ1-2 gives the whole variable domain EAGVAQSPRYKIIEKRQSVAFWCNPISGHATLYWYQQILGQGPKLLIQFQNNGVVDDSQLPKDRFSAERLKGVDSTLKIQPAKLEDSAVYLCASSYGQGIGYGYTFGSGTRLTVV.

This clone was recorded a few times. V usage is TRBV7-9 and J usage is TRBJ2-7; D is possibly TRBD1 (5 bases). CDR1 and CDR2 from the germline V gene are SEHNR and FQNEAQ (reference sequence). V was clipped by 5 bases and J by 3 bases, with 8 bases between them. This CDR3 has 12 residues. The CDR3 here is CASSPRGYEQYF. DNA for the CDR3: TGTGCCAGCAGCCCTAGGGGCTACGAGCAGTACTTC.

The rearrangement joins TRBV10-3 to TRBJ2-1, with D possibly TRBD2 on 7 matching bases. CDR1 and CDR2 from the germline V gene are ENHRY and SYGVKD. The V end lost 9 bases, the J end lost 7 bases, and 22 bases lay between the germline ends. CDR3 length: 15 amino acids. CDR3 nucleotide sequence: TGTGCCATTGGTCCATTCGGGGGAGGGGGGAATGAGCAGTTCTTC. Translation gives CAIGPFGGGGNEQFF.

The genes are TRBV6-6 and TRBJ2-1, with 7 bases fitting TRBD1. In germline, CDR1 is MNHNY, CDR2 SVGAGI (reference sequence). The CDR3 covers 15 residues. The trim removed 2 bases at V and 4 bases at J, leaving 5 bases unmatched. Written as DNA, the CDR3 is TGTGCCAGCAGTTACATACAGGGGCTTTACAATGAGCAGTTCTTC. Its translation: CASSYIQGLYNEQFF.

The chain combines TRBV7-8 with TRBJ2-6; D might be TRBD1 (6 bases). Per the germline V gene, CDR1 is SGHVS and CDR2 is FQNEAQ. The CDR3 extends over 17 amino acids. V lost 6 bases, J lost 2 bases, and 17 bases lay in between. The CDR3 region has the DNA TGTGCCAGCAGTTCGCCGTGGGGGCTCGCTGGGGCCAACGTCCTGACTTTC. Translated: CASSSPWGLAGANVLTF.

The CDR3 DNA reads as TGTGCCAGCAGCCCCGACAGGGACCAAGAGACCCAGTACTTC. Protein sequence: CASSPDRDQETQYF. The rearrangement joins TRBV3-1 (or the pseudogene TRBV3-2) to TRBJ2-5; the match to TRBD1 covers 7 bases. The CDR3 extends over 14 amino acids. Germline V gene lookup returns CDR1 LGHDT and CDR2 YNNKEL (reference sequence). V was pared by 4 bases and J by 0 bases, with 2 bases of the junction left unmatched.

The chain recombines TRBV18 with TRBJ1-2; no clear D gene. This CDR3 has 15 amino acids. Per the germline V gene, CDR1 is KGHSH and CDR2 is LQKENI. Trimming took 3 bases from V and 2 from J, leaving 13 bases between them. As DNA, the CDR3 is TGTGCCAGCTCACCTCTGGAGACCTTGAACTATGGCTACACCTTC. It specifies CASSPLETLNYGYTF.

This chain uses TRBV6-2 or TRBV6-3 with TRBJ1-3; D remains unclear. The ends were cut back, 2 bases at V and 7 bases at J, with 3 bases in the middle. The CDR3 loop spans 11 amino acids. CDR1 and CDR2 from the germline V gene are MNHEY and SVGEGT. The CDR3 region is CASSYANTIYF. In DNA, the CDR3 is TGTGCCAGCAGTTACGCGAACACCATATATTTT.

Here the CDR3 DNA reads TGCGCCAGCAGTGCCGACATTCACAATGAGCAGTTCTTC. Encoded protein: CASSADIHNEQFF. The genes are TRBV10-1 and TRBJ2-1, with D unclear. This CDR3 has 13 residues. The germline CDR1 and CDR2 sequences are WNHNN and SYGVQD (reference sequence). V lost 4 bases, J lost 5 bases, and 9 bases lay in between.

This chain joins TRBV6-5 and TRBJ2-7; possible D gene TRBD1, 5 bases. Trimming removed 6 bases from V and 6 bases from J, with 9 bases in between. The CDR3 loop spans 11 amino acids. Germline V gives CDR1 MNHEY, CDR2 SVGAGI. The CDR3 here is CASRYRGEQYF. In DNA form, the CDR3 reads TGTGCCAGCAGATATAGGGGCGAGCAGTACTTC.

V is TRBV10-3 and J is TRBJ1-4, with 10 bases identical to TRBD1. J gave up 16 bases and V 0 bases, and 11 bases lay outside the gene matches. From germline, CDR1 is ENHRY and CDR2 SYGVKD. The CDR3 is 15 residues long. CDR3 in amino acids: CAISESSDRGQVWFF. The CDR3 nucleotides read TGTGCCATCAGTGAGTCGAGTGACAGGGGGCAGGTTTGGTTTTTT.

The V gene is TRBV13, the J gene TRBJ1-2, with 10 bases identical to TRBD1. The CDR3 is 17 residues long. Germline V gene lookup returns CDR1 PRHDT and CDR2 FYEKMQ (reference sequence). Losses at the gene ends were 6 bases for V and 0 bases for J; bases not matched to a gene: 10. CDR3 in DNA: TGTGCCAGCAGGGGGACAGGGGCCGGGTGGGCTAACTATGGCTACACCTTC. Translated, it gives CASRGTGAGWANYGYTF.

This chain uses TRBV7-2 with TRBJ2-1; TRBD2 agrees at 16 bases. The J segment lost 1 base and the V segment lost 5 bases, leaving 8 bases of the junction unmatched. Germline V gene data show CDR1 as SGHTA and CDR2 as FQGNSA. This CDR3 comprises 19 residues. The DNA of the CDR3 is TGTGCCAGCAGCCTTATACCGGGACTAGCGGGAGGGTCCTACAATGAGCAGTTCTTC. As protein: CASSLIPGLAGGSYNEQFF.

The chain employs TRBV7-8 and TRBJ1-2; a weak D match, TRBD1 (5 bases). Trimming removed 1 base at V and 7 bases at J, with 16 bases between. The CDR3 length is 15 residues. Germline CDR1 SGHVS, CDR2 FQNEAQ. The CDR3 region is CASSLDFRVAGGYTF. In DNA, the CDR3 is TGTGCCAGCAGCTTAGATTTCAGGGTAGCTGGTGGCTACACCTTC.

The V gene is TRBV7-3, the J gene TRBJ1-2; 8 bases align to TRBD1. Trimming at V came to 8 bases and at J to 4 bases, leaving 6 bases not matched to a gene. Per the germline V gene, CDR1 is SGHTA and CDR2 is FQGTGA. The CDR3 is 13 residues long. The CDR3 DNA follows: TGTGCCAGCGGTCTAGGACAGGGCTATGGCTACACCTTC. Its protein is CASGLGQGYGYTF.

The chain recombines TRBV27 with TRBJ2-3; tentatively, D is TRBD1 (6 bases). The V end lost 2 bases, the J end lost 3 bases, and 15 bases lay between the germline ends. Germline V gene data show CDR1 as MNHEY and CDR2 as SMNVEV (reference sequence). The CDR3 is 16 residues long. The CDR3 reads CASSLNGYRVTDTQYF. CDR3 nucleotide sequence: TGTGCCAGCAGTTTAAATGGTTACAGGGTGACAGATACGCAGTATTTT.

DNA of the CDR3: TGTGCCAGTAGTCTCCCTCGCAGGGTTGAGACCCAGTACTTC. Protein sequence: CASSLPRRVETQYF. The chain uses TRBV19 and TRBJ2-5; maybe TRBD1 (5 bases). V was cut by 5 bases and J by 5 bases, with 15 bases left in between. Looked up from germline, CDR1 is LNHDA and CDR2 is SQIVND (reference sequence). The CDR3 contains 14 residues.

V and J are TRBV4-3 and TRBJ1-1; the match to TRBD1 covers 9 bases. The CDR3 has 17 amino acids. V shed 3 bases, J shed 5 bases, and the junction held 13 bases outside the gene matches. The germline V gene encodes CDR1 LGHNA and CDR2 YSLEER. CDR3 in amino acids: CASSQIPDRGQGTEAFF. DNA for the CDR3: TGCGCCAGCAGCCAGATCCCGGACAGGGGTCAGGGAACTGAAGCTTTCTTT.

V and J are TRBV5-1 and TRBJ1-2; weak D call: TRBD1 (5 bases). Germline V gene data show CDR1 as SGHRS and CDR2 as YFSETQ. This CDR3 contains 14 residues. Trimming stripped 6 bases from V and 7 bases from J, with 19 bases between. Here the CDR3 reads CASTLGWGTGGYTF. DNA of the CDR3: TGCGCCAGCACCCTTGGTTGGGGAACAGGTGGCTACACCTTC. The variable domain in full, completed from reference TRBV5-1 and TRBJ1-2, reads KAGVTQTPRYLIKTRGQQVTLSCSPISGHRSVSWYQQTPGQGLQFLFEYFSETQRNKGNFPGRFSGRQFSNSRSEMNVSTLELGDSALYLCASTLGWGTGGYTFGSGTRLTVV.

V gene TRBV19 combines with J gene TRBJ1-4, with no clear D. Per germline, CDR1 LNHDA and CDR2 SQIVND (reference sequence). Trimming shortened V by 7 bases and J by 3 bases, and 9 bases separated the two germline ends. The CDR3 runs to 13 residues. The CDR3 region is CASNEASNEKLFF. The CDR3 DNA reads as TGTGCCAGTAACGAGGCATCTAATGAAAAACTGTTTTTT.

This clone was observed once. The chain uses TRBV11-1 and TRBJ1-1, with 7 bases that match TRBD1. CDR1 is SGHAT, CDR2 FQDESV, per germline (reference sequence). V trimming: 5 bases; J trimming: 4 bases; junction bases outside the gene matches: 7. The CDR3 loop spans 14 amino acids. The CDR3, as DNA: TGTGCCAGCAGCCAGGACAGGCATCTCACTGAAGCTTTCTTT. Translating gives CASSQDRHLTEAFF.

The chain links TRBV27 to TRBJ1-6; TRBD1 is a possible D gene (5 bases). CDR1 and CDR2 from the germline V gene are MNHEY and SMNVEV (reference sequence). CDR3 length: 18 amino acids. The germline V and J ends were trimmed by 6 bases and 0 bases, with 18 bases remaining between them. CDR3 in DNA: TGTGCCAGCAGGGGAACAGGATCCTTTACCTCCTATAATTCACCCCTCCACTTT. Amino acid sequence: CASRGTGSFTSYNSPLHF.

This sequence joins TRBV9 and TRBJ1-6; D possibly corresponds to TRBD1 (5 bases). The CDR3 length is 15 residues. Germline V gene data show CDR1 as SGDLS and CDR2 as YYNGEE. Between the trimmed V and J ends, which lost 0 bases and 10 bases, there was a span of 14 bases. The CDR3 here is CASSVDGGVGSPLHF. The CDR3 nucleotides read TGTGCCAGCAGCGTAGACGGAGGGGTCGGGTCACCCCTCCACTTT.

This chain links TRBV20-1 with TRBJ1-2; D is unresolved. The CDR3 has 11 amino acids. The V gene lost 7 bases and the J gene lost 4 bases, with 10 bases spanning the gap. In germline, CDR1 is DFQATT, CDR2 SNEGSKA (reference sequence). The CDR3 is CSVATAYGYTF. CDR3 in DNA: TGCAGTGTAGCCACCGCCTATGGCTACACCTTC.

The rearrangement links TRBV4-2 to TRBJ2-7; a possible D gene is TRBD2 (7 bases). The V end was cut by 2 bases, the J end by 1 base, with 21 bases between. The length of the CDR3 is 18 residues. From germline, CDR1 is LGHNA and CDR2 YNFKEQ. The CDR3 region is CASSQLGGAGRRSYEQYF. DNA of the CDR3: TGTGCCAGCAGCCAACTAGGGGGGGCCGGGCGACGTTCCTACGAGCAGTACTTC.

The chain joins TRBV27 to TRBJ2-7; D call uncertain. The V end was cut by 3 bases, the J end by 1 base, with 10 bases between. The CDR3 consists of 14 residues. Per germline, CDR1 MNHEY and CDR2 SMNVEV (reference sequence). CDR3 region: CASSFTTDSYEQYF. The CDR3 nucleotides read TGTGCCAGCAGTTTTACCACAGATTCCTACGAGCAGTACTTC.